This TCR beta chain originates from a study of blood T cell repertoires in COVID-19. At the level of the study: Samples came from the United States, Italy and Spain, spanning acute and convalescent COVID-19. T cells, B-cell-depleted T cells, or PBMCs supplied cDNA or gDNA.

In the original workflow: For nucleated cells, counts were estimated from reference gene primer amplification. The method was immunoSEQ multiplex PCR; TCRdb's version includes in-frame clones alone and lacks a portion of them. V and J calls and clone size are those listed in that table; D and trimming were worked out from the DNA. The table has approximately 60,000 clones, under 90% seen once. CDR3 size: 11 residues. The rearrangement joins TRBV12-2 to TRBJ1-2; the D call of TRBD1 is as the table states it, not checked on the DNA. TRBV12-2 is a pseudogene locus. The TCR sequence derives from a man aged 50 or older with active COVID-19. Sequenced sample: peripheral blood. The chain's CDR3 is CVDRAPYGYTF. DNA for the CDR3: TGTGTTGACAGGGCCCCCTATGGCTACACCTTC.